This TCR beta chain emerged from a study of blood T cell repertoires in COVID-19 (dated by TCRdb to the early 2020s). Background on the whole study: Collaborator samples came from the United States, Italy and Spain and covered acute and convalescent phases of COVID-19. Where HLA class I and class II types were available, the types were taken from metadata supplied by the sample provider, not from assay-based typing. The prospective study material was composed of cDNA or gDNA derived from T cells, B-cell-depleted T cells, or PBMCs. The repertoires were released in a freely available public database intended as a resource for research on the immune response to SARS-CoV-2. The samples were drawn from the first 160 participants of the ongoing ImmuneRACE study and from 1,254 subjects provided by 6 global collaborators. Subjects who had been exposed to COVID-19, were actively infected with it, or had recovered from it provided the deeply sampled blood TCRbeta repertoires that made up the dataset. Sample metadata almost always included a de-identified subject ID, COVID-19 status, age in years and sex.

One collaborating source in Seattle enrolled patients while the patients were actively infected and followed the patients over time throughout the course of disease. Whole blood was collected in K2EDTA tubes by collaborating institutions according to the institutions' own protocols. For TCRbeta analysis, collaborators shipped samples as frozen whole blood, isolated PBMCs, or DNA extracted from either of those sample types. Looking up the germline V gene (reference sequence) yields CDR1 SEHNR and CDR2 FQNEAQ. Trimming takes 0 bases from V and 4 bases from J, and the germline ends sit 9 bases apart. The CDR3 starts with the cysteine, ends with the phenylalanine, and has 14 residues. Only the CDR3 portion is preserved as DNA: 42 bases, with reading frame beginning at the first base. Overall study outcomes, separate from this receptor: How much clinical and demographic metadata was included differed by source and by participant, and the metadata was provided uncurated.

TCRbeta CDR3 regions were amplified from genomic DNA by means of the immunoSEQ Assay, a bias-controlled multiplex PCR. In the authors' own workflow: The number of nucleated cells in each sample was estimated from the amplification of reference gene primers within the assay. To quantify the absolute abundance of each unique TCRbeta CDR3 rearrangement, sequence reads were collapsed and filtered. Productive Simpson clonality was computed per sample as the square root of Simpson's diversity index over productive rearrangements. Entries here come from immuneACCESS through TCRdb and include only in-frame sequences with V and J called. Some clones fail to appear in such tables; in the studies checked, an unresolved V gene covers under half of the shortfall, and the cause of the remainder is unknown. D and trimming were read from the DNA, whereas the V and J calls and clone size are those reported in that table. The sample table contains some 350,000 clones; only one count was recorded for approximately 88% of them. Less than 3.5% of the sample lies in the top ten.

Notes on this clone: Which antigen it targets is not known. Base qualities are not provided; no much larger clone lies one nucleotide away.

The sequenced sample was peripheral blood. The sequence is built from TRBV7-9 and TRBJ1-2; possibly the D gene is TRBD1, per 6 matching bases. The clonotype was recovered from a woman in her 30s with COVID-19, enrolled during active disease. CDR3 reads: CASSLATGSYGYTF. Read as DNA, the sequence is TGTGCCAGCAGCTTAGCGACAGGTTCCTATGGCTACACCTTC.